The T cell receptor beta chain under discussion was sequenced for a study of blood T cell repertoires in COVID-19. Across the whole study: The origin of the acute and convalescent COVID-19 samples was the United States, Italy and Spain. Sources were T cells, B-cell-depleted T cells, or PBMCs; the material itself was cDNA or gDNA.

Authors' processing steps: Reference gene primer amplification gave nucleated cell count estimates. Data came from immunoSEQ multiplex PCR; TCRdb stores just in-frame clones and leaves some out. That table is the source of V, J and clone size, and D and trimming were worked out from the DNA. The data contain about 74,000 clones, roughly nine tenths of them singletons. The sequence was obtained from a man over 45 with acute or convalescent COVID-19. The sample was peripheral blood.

DNA for the CDR3: TGTGCCAGCAGTTTGACAGGGTTTCTCTACGAGCAGTACTTC. It is translated as CASSLTGFLYEQYF. The gene calls are TRBV27 and TRBJ2-7, with TRBD1 matching 7 bases. Germline loops: CDR1 MNHEY, CDR2 SMNVEV (reference sequence). J lost 3 bases, V lost 3 bases, and 5 bases had no gene match. CDR3 length: 14 residues.